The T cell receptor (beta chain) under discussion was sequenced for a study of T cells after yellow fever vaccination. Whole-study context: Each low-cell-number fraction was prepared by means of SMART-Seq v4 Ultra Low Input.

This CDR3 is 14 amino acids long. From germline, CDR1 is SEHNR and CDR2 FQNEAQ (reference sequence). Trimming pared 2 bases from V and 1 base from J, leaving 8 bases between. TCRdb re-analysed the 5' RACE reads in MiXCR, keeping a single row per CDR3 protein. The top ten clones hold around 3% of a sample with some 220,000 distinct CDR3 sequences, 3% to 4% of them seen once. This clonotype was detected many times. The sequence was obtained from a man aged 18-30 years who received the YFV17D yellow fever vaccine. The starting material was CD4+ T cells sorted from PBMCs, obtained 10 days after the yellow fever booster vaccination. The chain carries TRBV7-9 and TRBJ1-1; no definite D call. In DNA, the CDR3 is TGTGCCAGCAGCTTATTAGGCCGGAACACTGAAGCTTTCTTT. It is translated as CASSLLGRNTEAFF.